This T cell receptor (beta chain) stems from a study of T cells generated in artificial thymic organoids (dated by TCRdb to about 2017). Regarding the complete study: The study compared the TCR alpha and beta CDR3 repertoires of CD8 single positive T cells derived from in vitro artificial thymic organoids against those of naive CD8 T cells from thymus and peripheral blood. The displayed repertoire sequencing data were described as being representative of three independent experiments.

Spanning cysteine to phenylalanine, the CDR3 consists of 13 amino acids. Only CDR3 DNA remains: 39 bases, in frame from the first base. V lost 7 bases and J lost 2 bases; the stretch between them is 12 bases long. The germline V gene sets CDR1 to SQVTM and CDR2 to ANQGSEA. General study outcomes and caveats: The TCR clonotype diversity of organoid-derived CD8 single positive T cells was physiological and comparable to that of naive CD8 T cells from thymus and blood.

Non-mobilized peripheral blood was obtained from healthy adult donors. Enrichment of primary CD8+ T cells was done with magnetic beads from the Miltenyi CD8+ T cell Isolation Kit. Prior to RNA extraction, naive CD8 T cells from blood were isolated by FACS sorting as CD3+TCRalphabeta+CD8+CD45RO-CCR7+ cells. For each sample, total RNA was purified from roughly 40,000 to 200,000 sorted cells using the RNeasy Micro kit, and RNA quality was checked on an Agilent RNA 6000 Nano chip. By sample share, this clonotype is medium-sized (0.01 to 0.1%). The antigen it recognizes is unknown. No quality values exist for individual bases; no much larger clone is one base distant. Separate semi-nested PCR amplifications were run for the TCRalpha and TCRbeta libraries, using Advantage 2 and reverse primers located in the TRAC or TRBC constant regions. The amount of total RNA used for first-strand cDNA synthesis ranged from about 3 to 550 ng. TCR cDNA libraries were generated by 5'-RACE using the SMARTer PCR cDNA Synthesis kit, with a poly-dT primer for first-strand synthesis. The semi-nested reverse primers in the constant regions carried 5-nucleotide sample-specific barcodes, and the PCR products were cleaned up with the Zymo DNA Clean and Concentrator-5 kit. Pools of up to ten barcoded samples were ligated to Illumina adaptors and sequenced on an Illumina MiSeq as 2 x 150 bp paired-end reads. As for how the authors treated the data: Demultiplexed reads were aligned with BLAT to a custom library of all human TRAV, TRAJ, TRBV, TRBD and TRBJ combinations from IMGT. The best BLAT hits were picked using pslCDnaFilter (-maxAligns=1, -ignoreIntrons), and custom Perl scripts were used to calculate clonotype frequencies. The public reads were reprocessed in TCRdb via fastp at Q25 and MiXCR, keeping in-frame beta chains. Entries that share a CDR3 protein sequence are merged under the most common genes and DNA. TCRdb's processing, not the study's, gives the V and J calls here. For this sample there are around 3,000 distinct CDR3 sequences; 34% appear just once. The ten largest clonotypes hold 2% to 2.5% of the sample.

This TCR was recovered from a human donor who gave cord blood stem cells for thymic organoid culture, a cardiac surgery patient who gave postnatal thymus, or a blood donor (not recorded which). This chain joins TRBV29-1 to TRBJ2-1, with no confident D gene call. Source material: naive CD8+ T cells from blood. What this sample's cell subset or site label stands for: CD3+TCRalphabeta+CD8SP T cells; for blood, CD45RO-CCR7+ naive CD8+ T cells. Read as DNA, the sequence is TGCAGCGCACGGAGCGTTACCTACAATGAGCAGTTCTTC. Its product reads: CSARSVTYNEQFF.